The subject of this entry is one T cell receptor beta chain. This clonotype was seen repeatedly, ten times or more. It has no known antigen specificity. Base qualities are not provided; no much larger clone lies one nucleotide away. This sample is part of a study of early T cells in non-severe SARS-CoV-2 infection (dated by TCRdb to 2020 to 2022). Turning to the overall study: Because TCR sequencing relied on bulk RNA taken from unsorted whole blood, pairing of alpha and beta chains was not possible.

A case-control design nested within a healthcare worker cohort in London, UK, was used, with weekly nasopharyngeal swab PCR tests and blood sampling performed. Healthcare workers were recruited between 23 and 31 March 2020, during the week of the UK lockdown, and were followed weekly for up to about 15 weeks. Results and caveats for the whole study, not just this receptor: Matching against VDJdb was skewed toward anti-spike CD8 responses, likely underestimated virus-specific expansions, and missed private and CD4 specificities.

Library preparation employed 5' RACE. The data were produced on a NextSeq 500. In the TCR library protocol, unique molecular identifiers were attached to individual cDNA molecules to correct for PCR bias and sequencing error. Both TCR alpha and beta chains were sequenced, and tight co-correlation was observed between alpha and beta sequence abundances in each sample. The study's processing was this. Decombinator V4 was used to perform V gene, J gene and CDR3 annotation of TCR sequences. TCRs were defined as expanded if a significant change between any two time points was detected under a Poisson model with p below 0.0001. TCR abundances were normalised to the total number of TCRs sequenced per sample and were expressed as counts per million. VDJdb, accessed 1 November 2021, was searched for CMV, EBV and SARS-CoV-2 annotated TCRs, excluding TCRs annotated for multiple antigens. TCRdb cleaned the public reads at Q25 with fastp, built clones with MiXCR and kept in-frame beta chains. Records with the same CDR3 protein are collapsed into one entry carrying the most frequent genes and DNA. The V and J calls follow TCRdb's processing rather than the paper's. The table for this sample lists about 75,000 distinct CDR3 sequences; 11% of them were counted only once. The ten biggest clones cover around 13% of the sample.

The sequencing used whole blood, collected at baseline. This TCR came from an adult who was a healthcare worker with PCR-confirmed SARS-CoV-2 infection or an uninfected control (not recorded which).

At the DNA level, the sequence is TGTGCCAGCTCACCATTATATAGGGAAGGCAATCAGCCCCAGCATTTT. It translates as CASSPLYREGNQPQHF. The sequence joins TRBV18 to TRBJ1-5; the D gene cannot be resolved reliably. The CDR3 starts with the cysteine, ends with the phenylalanine, and has 16 residues. Kept here is only the CDR3 DNA, which spans 48 bases and is read in frame from base 1. Between the V and J ends, shortened by 2 bases and 2 bases respectively, the junction contains 13 bases. CDR1 and CDR2, looked up from the germline V gene, are KGHSH and LQKENI. The CDR3 plus the reference TRBV18 and TRBJ1-5 genes for the other parts give the full variable domain: NAGVMQNPRHLVRRRGQEARLRCSPMKGHSHVYWYRQLPEEGLKFMVYLQKENIIDESGMPKERFSAEFPKEGPSILRIQQVVRGDSAAYFCASSPLYREGNQPQHFGDGTRLSIL.